This is a list of T cell receptor beta chains from one sample in a study of T cell repertoires in cytomegalovirus infection. TCRdb re-derived calls from the reads in MiXCR, one entry per CDR3 protein. The profile shows 400,000 to 600,000 distinct CDR3 sequences, approximately 46% of them singletons. The antigens for these receptors are not known. This material consisted of cultured PBMCs, taken from culture after CMV antigen stimulation. The receptor set was obtained from a human donor in good health (CMV status not recorded). Some clones in this sample may be carry-over from other donors' samples. Both conserved end residues are part of each CDR3. Each record gives: D gene, CDR3 length, J gene, clone size, V gene, CDR3 protein, CDR3 DNA. The D gene is left open where the match is weak. Size values are once, few and many counts, or a class for expanded clones, and some rows have none.

>-|12|TRBJ1-1|-|TRBV2
CASRWPNTEAFF
TGTGCCAGCAGGTGGCCGAACACTGAAGCTTTCTTT
>TRBD1|15|TRBJ1-1|-|TRBV12-3/TRBV12-4
CASSLRTGVGTEAFF
TGTGCCAGCAGTTTGAGAACAGGGGTGGGCACTGAAGCTTTCTTT
>-|13|TRBJ2-2|few|TRBV7-2
CASSLAGASPGVF
TGTGCCAGCAGCTTAGCGGGGGCGTCCCCCGGGGTTTTT
>-|15|TRBJ2-1|-|TRBV11-2
CASSRLRARNNEQFF
TGTGCCAGCAGCCGCCTCAGGGCGAGGAACAATGAGCAGTTCTTC
>TRBD1|18|TRBJ2-4|-|TRBV7-2
CASSPSGQGLRAKNIQYF
TGTGCCAGCAGCCCATCGGGACAGGGCCTACGAGCCAAAAACATTCAGTACTTC
>TRBD2|19|TRBJ2-1|few|TRBV6-1
CASSYYNGLADLSYNEQFF
TGTGCCAGCAGTTATTACAACGGACTAGCGGACCTCTCCTACAATGAGCAGTTCTTC
>TRBD2|14|TRBJ2-7|many|TRBV7-2
CASSLNGRAHEQYF
TGTGCCAGCAGCTTAAACGGGAGGGCCCACGAGCAGTACTTC
>TRBD2|15|TRBJ2-3|-|TRBV20-1
CSARSSGRYTDTQYF
TGCAGTGCTAGGTCTAGCGGGAGATACACAGATACGCAGTATTTT
>-|15|TRBJ1-6|-|TRBV7-8
CASSFPGQGDSPLHF
TGTGCCAGCAGCTTCCCCGGACAAGGGGATTCACCCCTCCACTTT
>-|15|TRBJ2-3|few|TRBV5-4
CASSLGGGDTDTQYF
TGTGCCAGCAGCTTGGGAGGGGGGGACACAGATACGCAGTATTTT
>-|15|TRBJ2-4|-|TRBV2
CASMGRPEPKNIQYF
TGTGCCAGCATGGGACGTCCAGAGCCAAAAAACATTCAGTACTTC
>TRBD2|16|TRBJ2-3|-|TRBV4-3
CASSQNPSGSQDTQYF
TGCGCCAGCAGCCAAAACCCTAGCGGGAGCCAAGATACGCAGTATTTT
>TRBD1|14|TRBJ1-5|-|TRBV18
CASSNRGTNQPQHF
TGTGCCAGCTCTAACAGGGGGACCAATCAGCCCCAGCATTTT
>TRBD2|15|TRBJ2-1|-|TRBV10-3
CAISDPSGGESEQFF
TGTGCCATCAGTGACCCTAGCGGGGGGGAAAGTGAGCAGTTCTTC
>-|12|TRBJ2-1|-|TRBV15
CATSRSDYEQFF
TGTGCCACCAGCAGGTCGGATTATGAGCAGTTCTTC
>-|13|TRBJ2-1|few|TRBV7-2
CASSLGSGVEQFF
TGTGCCAGCAGCTTAGGGTCCGGAGTTGAGCAGTTCTTC
>TRBD2|17|TRBJ2-1|-|TRBV11-3
CASSSSFGAGAPGEQFF
TGTGCCAGCAGCTCCTCTTTTGGAGCGGGGGCCCCGGGTGAGCAGTTCTTC
>-|13|TRBJ2-7|few|TRBV7-4
CASSPDGGYEQYF
TGTGCCAGCAGCCCGGACGGGGGCTACGAGCAGTACTTC
>-|15|TRBJ2-3|-|TRBV6-2/TRBV6-3
CASSSRVGDTDTQYF
TGTGCCAGCAGTTCGAGGGTTGGGGACACAGATACGCAGTATTTT
>TRBD2|15|TRBJ2-3|-|TRBV7-9
CASSPGLAASLAQYF
TGTGCCAGCAGCCCAGGACTAGCGGCGAGTTTGGCGCAGTATTTT
>-|14|TRBJ2-5|few|TRBV10-3
CAISESRGEETQYF
TGTGCCATCAGTGAGTCTCGAGGGGAAGAGACCCAGTACTTC
>-|15|TRBJ1-5|-|TRBV7-8
CASSFLPGSNQPQHF
TGTGCCAGCAGCTTTCTGCCGGGAAGCAATCAGCCCCAGCATTTT
>-|13|TRBJ2-5|-|TRBV15
CATSSLIEETQYF
TGTGCCACCAGCAGTTTAATAGAAGAGACCCAGTACTTC
>TRBD2|17|TRBJ2-1|few|TRBV7-6
CASSSRMASGIYNEQFF
TGTGCCAGCAGCTCCCGTATGGCTAGCGGGATCTACAATGAGCAGTTCTTC
>-|14|TRBJ2-1|-|TRBV7-2
CASSPVGDSNEQFF
TGTGCCAGCAGCCCAGTCGGGGACTCGAATGAGCAGTTCTTC
>-|14|TRBJ2-3|-|TRBV19
CASSIKVGADTQYF
TGTGCCAGTAGTATCAAGGTTGGAGCAGATACGCAGTATTTT
>-|11|TRBJ2-5|many|TRBV6-2/TRBV6-3
CASSRAETQYF
TGTGCCAGCAGCCGAGCGGAGACCCAGTACTTC
>-|16|TRBJ2-2|-|TRBV7-9
CASSLGGRARTGELFF
TGTGCCAGCAGCTTAGGTGGCAGGGCCAGAACCGGGGAGCTGTTTTTT
>TRBD1|13|TRBJ1-2|-|TRBV28
CASKVQGGYGYTF
TGTGCCAGCAAGGTCCAGGGGGGCTATGGCTACACCTTC
>TRBD1|16|TRBJ2-3|-|TRBV7-8
CASSLRTGVVLDTQYF
TGTGCCAGCAGCCTCCGGACAGGAGTGGTTCTCGATACGCAGTATTTT
>-|15|TRBJ2-7|few|TRBV19
CASSIGGYGSYEQYF
TGTGCCAGTAGTATAGGAGGGTACGGTTCCTACGAGCAGTACTTC
>-|17|TRBJ2-2|-|TRBV6-2/TRBV6-3
CASSYHLGRANTGELFF
TGTGCCAGCAGTTACCACTTGGGACGGGCGAACACCGGGGAGCTGTTTTTT
>-|12|TRBJ2-3|few|TRBV15
CATSARGRTQYF
TGTGCCACCAGCGCCCGGGGAAGGACGCAGTATTTT
>-|15|TRBJ2-3|-|TRBV20-1
CSARGTPTSTDTQYF
TGCAGTGCTAGAGGGACACCTACTAGCACAGATACGCAGTATTTT
>-|14|TRBJ2-5|-|TRBV3-1
CASSQPPRPETQYF
TGTGCCAGCAGCCAACCACCGAGGCCGGAGACCCAGTACTTC
>-|14|TRBJ1-6|many|TRBV7-2
CASSLGQDPSPLHF
TGTGCCAGCAGCTTAGGGCAGGACCCTTCACCCCTCCACTTT
>TRBD1|14|TRBJ1-1|-|TRBV6-1
CASSPDRGRTEAFF
TGTGCCAGCAGTCCTGACAGGGGGAGAACTGAAGCTTTCTTT
>TRBD1|17|TRBJ2-1|-|TRBV6-5
CASSYLETGGVYNEQFF
TGTGCCAGCAGTTACCTGGAAACAGGGGGAGTGTACAATGAGCAGTTCTTC
>TRBD2|23|TRBJ2-2|few|TRBV7-8
CASAIVPRRTEAGSPWNTGELFF
TGTGCCAGCGCAATAGTCCCCCGACGGACGGAAGCGGGATCCCCCTGGAACACCGGGGAGCTGTTTTTT
>-|17|TRBJ2-1|-|TRBV7-9
CASSPPRGRSSYNEQFF
TGTGCCAGCAGCCCCCCCCGGGGGCGTAGCTCCTACAATGAGCAGTTCTTC
>TRBD2|16|TRBJ2-5|-|TRBV4-2
CASSQDIKRGKETQYF
TGTGCCAGCAGCCAAGATATTAAGCGGGGGAAAGAGACCCAGTACTTC